This record concerns one T cell receptor beta chain sequence. This CDR3 contains 12 residues. V lost 3 bases and J 5 bases, leaving 7 bases between the germline ends. CDR1 and CDR2 from the germline V gene are MGHRA and YSYEKL. The sample originates from a study of CD8+ T cells in alopecia areata. Extracted RNA was reverse transcribed into cDNA, the sequencing template. The repertoire was sequenced with immunoSEQ multiplex PCR; TCRdb's copy has only in-frame clones and lacks some. The data show about 250,000 clones, roughly two thirds seen once. This sequence was found in a human donor with alopecia areata. Material: CD4+ T cells sorted from blood, obtained at week 0. The chain has TRBV4-1 and TRBJ2-5; unclear D gene. The CDR3 nucleotides are TGCGCCAGCAGCCAGGTGCGGGAGACCCAGTACTTC. Amino acid sequence: CASSQVRETQYF.